This TCR beta chain was sequenced during a study of T cells in Graves' hyperthyroidism and ophthalmopathy (dated 2019 in TCRdb). The study in broad terms: Peripheral blood was sampled at the time of initial diagnosis, prior to any treatment. To identify distinguishing TCR V-J signatures, a discovery cohort of 100 patients was used, comprising 43 with Graves' ophthalmopathy and 57 with stable Graves' hyperthyroidism. Whether ophthalmopathy could be predicted prospectively was tested in an independent validation cohort made up of fewer than 20 hyperthyroidism patients plus 17 patients who later progressed to ophthalmopathy. The approximately 100 discovery patients were randomly divided into training and test sets at a 7:3 ratio. Thyroid tissue and blood T-cell repertoires from about six Graves' hyperthyroidism patients were also compared in the study. Following sampling, methimazole starting at 30 mg daily was given to hyperthyroidism patients, and high-dose intravenous methylprednisolone was given to ophthalmopathy patients. According to the paper, TCR Vbeta CDR3 sequencing was carried out on 135 peripheral blood samples, which came from 40 to 45 ophthalmopathy, around 74 hyperthyroidism and roughly 17 progressor patients.

Stable Graves' hyperthyroidism was defined as no progression to ophthalmopathy during 18 months of follow-up. The hyperthyroidism patients were between 18 and 65 years old and newly diagnosed, with a disease duration of less than 2 months. Patients with uncontrolled infections, other autoimmune diseases, pregnancy or lactation were excluded. Diagnoses relied on clinical symptoms, serum thyroxine and TRAb, thyroid ultrasound and orbital computed tomography. PBMCs were isolated from about 10 ml of fresh peripheral blood by Ficoll-Paque density gradient centrifugation. Total RNA was extracted with Trizol reagent, and quality was checked on an Agilent 2100 Bioanalyzer. This clonotype came up many times. Its antigen is currently not known. No much larger clonotype is one base removed from it; base qualities were not supplied. What the work shows at the level of the full study, not this receptor alone: In validation, progression to ophthalmopathy was predicted by the model with around 70% sensitivity and nearly 75% specificity, a median of approximately 6.5 months before onset. Most expanded thyroid clonotypes (frequency above 0.001) were also detected in blood, a finding suggesting that blood repertoires may reflect thyroid immune responses. Sample size was not statistically predetermined, and investigators were not blinded to group allocation. A 13 V-J signature model separated ophthalmopathy from stable hyperthyroidism, with approximately 86% sensitivity and 81.08% specificity in cross-validation and 80%/75% in testing.

CDR1 and CDR2 (SGHRS, YFSETQ) derive from the germline V gene. Germline trimming: 5 bases from V, 5 bases from J; junction bases outside gene matches: 8. The CDR3, cysteine through phenylalanine, is 15 amino acids long. Just the 45-base CDR3 DNA is kept, in frame starting at base 1. The TCR beta CDR3 regions were amplified from RNA transcripts. The first round of RT-PCR for the TCR CDR3 was performed with the HTBI primer set and the Qiagen OneStep RT-PCR kit. The libraries were constructed in a second round of multiplex PCR and then size-selected and purified. Paired-end sequencing of the libraries was performed with 100 bp reads on an Illumina HiSeq2000. The paper's data handling went like this. SOAPnuke was used to process the raw data, removing reads that contained adapters or uncalled bases, had a mean Phred below 15, or lacked an exact match to the constant primer or identifier. COPE v1.2.5 was used to merge high-quality paired reads, and clonotypes were defined as unique nucleotide sequences. MiTCR v1.1 was used to align the clonotypes against IMGT TRBV, TRBD and TRBJ reference segments. Analysis was restricted to V-J combinations with a frequency above 0.0001, which covered about 99% of repertoires. A TCS score was defined as the ratio between F50 (clonal expansion) and ExV (chaos), using BLOSUM62-based TCRdist between CDR3 peptides within each V-J. Welch's t-statistics and random forest reduced 514 V-J features to around 14, which were used in a naive Bayes classifier (R e1071). The Morisita-Horn index was used to measure how similar the thyroid and blood repertoires were. Using fastp at Q25 and MiXCR, TCRdb reprocessed the public reads and kept productive beta chains. Each entry merges the rows of one CDR3 protein and shows their most common DNA and genes. The V and J calls, along with clone size, are taken from TCRdb and not from the paper's own processing. In all, the sample holds nearly 750,000 distinct CDR3 sequences, and roughly a third of those were seen once. 30% to 40% of the sample goes to the ten largest clones.

The specimen was blood. This sequence originates from a woman aged 40-49 years with Graves' hyperthyroidism. The chain uses TRBV5-1 and TRBJ2-2, with 8 middle bases fitting TRBD1. The CDR3 amino acid sequence is: CASRSGTGGTGELFF. The DNA is as follows: TGCGCCAGCAGGTCCGGGACAGGAGGGACCGGGGAGCTGTTTTTT.